The following is a T cell receptor beta chain sequence with its context. The antigen is not known. The entry originates in a study of T cell responses to AZD1222 COVID-19 vaccine. As for the study in general: Second doses were pooled across both intervals (about 4 or about 12 weeks).

The data were produced by immunoSEQ multiplex PCR, yet TCRdb's version contains in-frame clones alone and is incomplete. This table holds approximately 100,000 clones, roughly 90% found once. Study results and limitations: Just six AZD1222 recipients tested seropositive at baseline. Clonal diversity may have been underestimated in mostly white British donors. Increases in Spike-specific TCR breadth and depth were seen after two AZD1222 doses.

The CDR3 is made up of 14 amino acids. Germline V gene data show CDR1 as MDHEN and CDR2 as SYDVKM. V was pared by 5 bases and J by 7 bases, with 5 bases of the junction left unmatched. The receptor was derived from an adult in good health. This chain uses TRBV28 with TRBJ1-4, with 9 bases matching TRBD1. Material: peripheral blood, obtained on day 0 of AZD1222 vaccination. Written as DNA, the CDR3 is TGTGCCAGCAGTACTACAGGGGGCGTTGAAAAACTGTTTTTT. It specifies CASSTTGGVEKLFF.